A single sample gave rise to the 14 T cell receptor beta chains below, sequenced in a study of shared clonotypes between healthy human individuals. This table comes from immunoSEQ multiplex PCR, and its TCRdb copy is limited to in-frame clones, with some not included. The table records more than 1,200,000 clones, about 98.5% of them present only once. Input material: naive CD4+ T cells sorted from blood. Subset of the sample: CD45RA+ positively selected. The receptors originated from a man aged 30-40 years in good health.

The V call is TRBV2, the J call TRBJ2-5; D gene unclear. CDR3 size: 13 residues. Between the trimmed V and J ends, which lost 2 bases and 1 base, there was a span of 5 bases. Germline-derived CDR1 and CDR2 are SNHLY and FYNNEI. The CDR3 loop reads CASSEYTQETQYF. The CDR3, as DNA: TGTGCCAGCAGTGAATACACCCAAGAGACCCAGTACTTC.

This sequence joins TRBV7-2 and TRBJ2-7, with D possibly being TRBD2 (6 bases). Germline V gives CDR1 SGHTA, CDR2 FQGNSA. Trimming left V 2 bases short and J 1 base short, with 15 bases between. The CDR3 totals 16 residues. CDR3: CASSLQRATGSYEQYF. The CDR3 DNA reads TGTGCCAGCAGCTTACAGCGGGCCACGGGGTCCTACGAGCAGTACTTC.

This clone appeared once. This sequence joins TRBV5-1 and TRBJ2-7, with 7 bases aligning to TRBD1. CDR1 SGHRS and CDR2 YFSETQ come from the germline V gene. The CDR3 runs 13 residues. V gave up 4 bases and J gave up 7 bases; unmatched junction bases: 8. The CDR3 DNA reads as TGCGCCAGCAGCACTCGACAGGGCGGGGAGCAGTACTTC. Its translation is CASSTRQGGEQYF.

V usage is TRBV12-5 and J usage is TRBJ2-1; D is possibly TRBD2 (5 bases). V was shortened by 3 bases and J by 9 bases, with 9 bases between the two germline ends. This CDR3 has 12 residues. Germline CDR1 reads LGHNT; CDR2 reads FRNRAP. CDR3 DNA sequence: TGTGCTAGTGGTTTACCAGAGGGTGAGCAGTTCTTC. Amino acid sequence: CASGLPEGEQFF.

This chain connects TRBV7-9 to TRBJ2-3, with 13 bases identical to TRBD2. Germline-derived CDR1 and CDR2 are SEHNR and FQNEAQ (reference sequence). V dropped 4 bases and J dropped 4; count of bases not matched to a gene: 8. The CDR3 contains 17 residues. The CDR3 is CASSSWRTSGSPDTQYF. The DNA for the CDR3 is TGTGCCAGCAGCTCTTGGAGGACTAGCGGGAGTCCAGATACGCAGTATTTT.

The DNA for the CDR3 is TGTGCCAGCAGTGAAGGGACTAGCGTGTCAGAGACCCAGTACTTC. This encodes CASSEGTSVSETQYF. The chain carries TRBV25-1 and TRBJ2-5; 10 nucleotides agree with TRBD2. The CDR3 has 15 residues. V shed 2 bases and J 4 bases; nucleotides not matched to a gene: 4. CDR1 and CDR2 (germline): MGHDK, SYGVNS.

The V gene is TRBV28, the J gene TRBJ1-2, with D uncertain. The germline V gene encodes CDR1 MDHEN and CDR2 SYDVKM. Trimming took off 3 bases at V and 8 bases at J, with 16 bases between the two ends. CDR3 length equals 14 residues. The CDR3 is CASSFPLGITGYTF. In DNA, the CDR3 is TGTGCCAGCAGTTTTCCGTTAGGGATCACGGGCTACACCTTC.

The genes are TRBV6-1 and TRBJ1-2; D is ambiguous. CDR1 and CDR2 from the germline V gene are MNHNS and SASEGT. The length of the CDR3 is 13 residues. Trimming pared 11 bases from V and 4 bases from J, leaving 17 bases between. In nucleotides, the CDR3 is TGTGCCCTACGGAAAGAAGCAGGCTATGGCTACACCTTC. Translation: CALRKEAGYGYTF.

V usage is TRBV21-1 and J usage is TRBJ1-5; the listed D gene, TRBD1, was not tested against the DNA. TRBV21-1 corresponds to a pseudogene. The CDR3 sequence is 18 residues long. CDR3 nucleotide sequence: TGTGCCAGCAGCAAAGTCGGTACCACAGGGGTTGGGCATCAGCCCCAGCATTTT. Its translation: CASSKVGTTGVGHQPQHF.

J is TRBJ1-4 and V is TRBV18, with 8 nucleotides matching TRBD1. Germline CDR1 is KGHSH and CDR2 is LQKENI. The CDR3 consists of 19 residues. Losses at the gene ends were 4 bases for V and 0 bases for J; bases not matched to a gene: 13. The CDR3 reads CASSLWAGTGQSTNEKLFF. The CDR3, as DNA: TGTGCCAGCTCACTTTGGGCTGGGACAGGACAATCAACTAATGAAAAACTGTTTTTT. The full variable domain, with the rest looked up from reference TRBV18 and TRBJ1-4, is NAGVMQNPRHLVRRRGQEARLRCSPMKGHSHVYWYRQLPEEGLKFMVYLQKENIIDESGMPKERFSAEFPKEGPSILRIQQVVRGDSAAYFCASSLWAGTGQSTNEKLFFGSGTQLSVL.

A word on this clone: Other DNA variants within this sample encode the same CDR3. The J gene is TRBJ2-7, the V gene TRBV28; D tentatively fits TRBD1 or TRBD2 (5 bases each). There are 14 residues in the CDR3. The germline V gene encodes CDR1 MDHEN and CDR2 SYDVKM. V dropped 6 bases and J dropped 2 bases, with 14 bases sitting between them. The CDR3 loop reads CASSHGTLPYEQYF. The CDR3 DNA sequence: TGTGCCAGCAGCCACGGGACGCTGCCCTACGAGCAGTACTTC.

J is TRBJ2-7 and V is TRBV27; no firm D call. The V gene's germline CDR1 is MNHEY and CDR2 SMNVEV (reference sequence). There are 14 residues in the CDR3. The V gene lost 5 bases and the J gene lost 1 base, with 12 bases spanning the gap. In nucleotides, the CDR3 is TGTGCCAGCAGTCCAGTACGACCTTCCTACGAGCAGTACTTC. Translated: CASSPVRPSYEQYF.

V is TRBV5-1 and J is TRBJ2-1; D could derive from TRBD1 or TRBD2 (5 bases each). The germline gives CDR1 SGHRS, CDR2 YFSETQ. Trimming removed 4 bases at V and 2 bases at J, with 16 bases between. The CDR3 spans 16 residues. The CDR3 protein is CASSPLVSGPYNEQFF. The CDR3 coding sequence is TGCGCCAGCAGCCCACTAGTATCGGGGCCCTACAATGAGCAGTTCTTC.

This sequence joins TRBV27 and TRBJ2-3, with 9 bases lining up with TRBD2. V lost 2 bases to trimming and J lost 5 bases; unmatched junction nucleotides: 14. The germline gives CDR1 MNHEY, CDR2 SMNVEV (reference sequence). CDR3 size: 18 residues. The CDR3 coding sequence is TGTGCCAGCAGTTTACCCTCTTTCGGAGCGGGAGGATTAGATACGCAGTATTTT. It codes for CASSLPSFGAGGLDTQYF.